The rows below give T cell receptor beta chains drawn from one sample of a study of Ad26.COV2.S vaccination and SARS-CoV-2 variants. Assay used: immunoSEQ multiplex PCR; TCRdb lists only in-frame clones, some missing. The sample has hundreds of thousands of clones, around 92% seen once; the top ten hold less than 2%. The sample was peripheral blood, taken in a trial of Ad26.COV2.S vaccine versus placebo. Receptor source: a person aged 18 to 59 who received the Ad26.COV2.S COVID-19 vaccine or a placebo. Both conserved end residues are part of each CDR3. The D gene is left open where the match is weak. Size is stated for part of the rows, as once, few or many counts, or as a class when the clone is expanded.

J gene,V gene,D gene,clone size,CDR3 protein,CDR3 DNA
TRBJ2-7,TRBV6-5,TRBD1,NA,CASRTPGGSYEQYF,TGTGCCAGCAGAACTCCAGGGGGCTCCTACGAGCAGTACTTC
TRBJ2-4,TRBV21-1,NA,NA,CASSPQLGAVDRAIQYF,TGTGCCAGCAGCCCGCAACTAGGTGCGGTCGACCGAGCCATTCAGTACTTC
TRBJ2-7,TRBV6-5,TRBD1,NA,CASSQQGAALNEQYF,TGTGCCAGCAGCCAACAGGGGGCGGCCCTTAACGAGCAGTACTTC
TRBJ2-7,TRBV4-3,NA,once,CASSQEDGAYEQYF,TGCGCCAGCAGCCAGGAAGACGGGGCCTACGAGCAGTACTTC
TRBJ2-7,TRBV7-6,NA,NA,CASSLVGDTDYSYEQYF,TGTGCCAGCAGCTTAGTGGGGGATACAGATTACTCCTACGAGCAGTACTTC
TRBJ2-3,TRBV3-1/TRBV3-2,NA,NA,CASSQVGMDTQYF,TGTGCCAGCAGCCAGGTGGGGATGGATACGCAGTATTTT
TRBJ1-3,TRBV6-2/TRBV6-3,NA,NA,CASSRVRPNSGNTIYF,TGTGCCAGCAGCCGCGTGAGGCCAAACTCTGGAAACACCATATATTTT
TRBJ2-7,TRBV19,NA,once,CASSSDMSVYYEQYF,TGTGCCAGTAGTTCCGACATGTCAGTCTACTACGAGCAGTACTTC
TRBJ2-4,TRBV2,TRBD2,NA,CASSVSGTAKNIQYF,TGTGCCAGCAGTGTAAGCGGGACAGCCAAAAACATTCAGTACTTC
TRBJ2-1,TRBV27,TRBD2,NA,CASSHGTSYEQFF,TGTGCCAGCAGTCATGGGACTAGCTATGAGCAGTTCTTC
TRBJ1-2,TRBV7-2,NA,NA,CASSYEGSDYGYTF,TGTGCCAGCAGCTATGAGGGTTCAGACTATGGCTACACCTTC
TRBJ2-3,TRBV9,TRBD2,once,CASSVGSGGATDTQYF,TGTGCCAGCAGCGTAGGAAGCGGGGGGGCCACAGATACGCAGTATTTT
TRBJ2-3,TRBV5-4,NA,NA,CASSLMGTDTQYF,TGTGCCAGCAGCTTGATGGGAACAGATACGCAGTATTTT
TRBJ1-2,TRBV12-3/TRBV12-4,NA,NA,CASSLTAFRFYTF,TGTGCCAGCAGTTTAACCGCCTTTAGGTTCTACACCTTC
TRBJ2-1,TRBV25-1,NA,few,CATQQGYNEQFF,TGTGCCACCCAACAGGGTTACAATGAGCAGTTCTTC
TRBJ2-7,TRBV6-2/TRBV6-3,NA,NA,CASSWGLVYEQYF,TGTGCCAGCAGTTGGGGTTTGGTCTACGAGCAGTACTTC
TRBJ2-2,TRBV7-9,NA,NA,CASENGDRRYGELFF,TGTGCCAGCGAAAATGGTGACAGGCGGTACGGGGAGCTGTTTTTT
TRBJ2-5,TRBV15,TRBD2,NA,CATSEPPGTSGAETQYF,TGTGCCACCAGCGAACCGCCCGGGACTAGCGGGGCAGAGACCCAGTACTTC
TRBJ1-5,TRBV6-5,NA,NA,CASSYRGGGGQPQHF,TGTGCCAGCAGTTACAGGGGGGGAGGAGGTCAGCCCCAGCATTTT
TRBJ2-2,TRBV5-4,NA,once,CASSPPGHVNTGELFF,TGTGCCAGCAGCCCTCCGGGACACGTTAACACCGGGGAGCTGTTTTTT
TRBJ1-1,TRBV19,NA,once,CASSIGPSGPEAFF,TGTGCCAGTAGTATCGGGCCCTCGGGACCTGAAGCTTTCTTT
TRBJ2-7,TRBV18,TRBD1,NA,CASSPKTGGAYYEQYF,TGTGCCAGCTCACCAAAGACAGGGGGCGCGTATTACGAGCAGTACTTC
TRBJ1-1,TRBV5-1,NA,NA,CASSFRGQAFF,TGCGCCAGCAGCTTCCGGGGCCAAGCTTTCTTT
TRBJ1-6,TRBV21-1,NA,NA,CARWAEGSNSPLHF,NA
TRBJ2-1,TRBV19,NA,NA,CASMFGSSYNEQFF,TGTGCCAGTATGTTCGGGAGTTCCTACAATGAGCAGTTCTTC
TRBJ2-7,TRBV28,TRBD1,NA,CASNQDRGPTYEQYF,TGTGCCAGCAACCAGGACAGGGGGCCGACCTACGAGCAGTACTTC
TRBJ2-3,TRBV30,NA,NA,CAWSRISDTQYF,TGTGCCTGGAGTAGGATATCAGATACGCAGTATTTT
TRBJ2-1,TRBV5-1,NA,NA,CASSLAGAHNEQFF,TGCGCCAGCAGCTTGGCCGGAGCCCACAATGAGCAGTTCTTC
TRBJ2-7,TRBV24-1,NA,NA,CATSFNSGDEQYF,TGTGCCACCAGTTTTAACTCAGGGGACGAGCAGTACTTC
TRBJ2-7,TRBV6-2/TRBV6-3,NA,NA,CASSYSFRFPGEYF,TGTGCCAGCAGTTACTCTTTTCGGTTCCCCGGGGAGTACTTC
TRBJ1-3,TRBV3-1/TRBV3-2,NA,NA,CASSQASGNTIYF,TGTGCCAGCAGCCAAGCTTCTGGAAACACCATATATTTT
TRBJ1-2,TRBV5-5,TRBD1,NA,CASNLRTGHYGYTF,TGTGCCAGCAACCTCAGGACAGGGCATTACGGCTACACCTTC
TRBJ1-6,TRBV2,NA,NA,CASKKGGIGNSPLHF,TGTGCCAGCAAAAAAGGGGGGATAGGGAATTCACCCCTCCACTTT
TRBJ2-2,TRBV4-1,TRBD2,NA,CASSQVGGDFGELFF,TGCGCCAGCAGCCAAGTTGGGGGGGATTTCGGGGAGCTGTTTTTT
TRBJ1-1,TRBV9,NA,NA,CASSVGGLGEAFF,TGTGCCAGCAGCGTAGGCGGGTTGGGTGAAGCTTTCTTT
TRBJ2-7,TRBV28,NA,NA,CAHRGRSSYEQYF,TGTGCCCATAGGGGCAGGAGCTCCTACGAGCAGTACTTC
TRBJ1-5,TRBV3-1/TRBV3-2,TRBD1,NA,CASSQESGTGRVEPQHF,TGTGCCAGCAGCCAAGAGTCCGGGACAGGGCGGGTGGAGCCCCAGCATTTT
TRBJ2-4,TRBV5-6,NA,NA,CASSLVGGKNIQYF,TGTGCCAGCAGCTTGGTAGGGGGCAAAAACATTCAGTACTTC
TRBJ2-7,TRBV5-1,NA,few,CASSESRPYEQYF,TGCGCCAGCTCTGAAAGTAGGCCCTACGAGCAGTACTTC
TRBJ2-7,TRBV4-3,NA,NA,CASSQDGPGVAFSYEQYF,TGCGCCAGCAGCCAAGATGGTCCGGGCGTAGCATTCTCCTACGAGCAGTACTTC
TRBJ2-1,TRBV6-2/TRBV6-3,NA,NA,CASSSRGALGDEQFF,TGTGCCAGCAGCTCCAGGGGCGCCTTGGGAGACGAGCAGTTCTTC
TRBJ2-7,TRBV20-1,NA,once,CSASSQGPTYEQYF,TGCAGTGCTAGTTCCCAGGGGCCCACCTACGAGCAGTACTTC
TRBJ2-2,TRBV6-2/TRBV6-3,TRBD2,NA,CASSYGGTRVSGELFF,TGTGCCAGCAGTTACGGCGGGACTAGAGTCTCCGGGGAGCTGTTTTTT
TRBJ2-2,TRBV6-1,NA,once,CASSDLIGELFF,TGTGCCAGCAGTGATCTGATAGGGGAGCTGTTTTTT
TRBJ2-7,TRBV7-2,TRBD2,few,CASRTSGGVEQYF,TGTGCCAGCAGGACTAGCGGGGGGGTCGAGCAGTACTTC
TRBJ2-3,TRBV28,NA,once,CASSYQLWSSTDTQYF,TGTGCCAGCAGTTATCAGTTGTGGTCTAGCACAGATACGCAGTATTTT
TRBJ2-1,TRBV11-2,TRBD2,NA,CASSRGLAGNEQFF,TGTGCCAGCAGCCGCGGACTAGCGGGTAATGAGCAGTTCTTC
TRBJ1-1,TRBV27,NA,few,CASSAPRNTEAFF,TGTGCCAGCAGCGCGCCCCGGAACACTGAAGCTTTCTTT
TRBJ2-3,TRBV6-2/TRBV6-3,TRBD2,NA,CASSSRLAGGYTDTQYF,TGTGCCAGCAGTTCGAGACTAGCGGGGGGATACACAGATACGCAGTATTTT
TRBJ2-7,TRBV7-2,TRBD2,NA,CASSLGGTATYEQYF,TGTGCCAGCAGCTTGGGAGGGACGGCGACCTACGAGCAGTACTTC
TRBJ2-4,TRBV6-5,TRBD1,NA,CASSKDRGEGNIQYF,TGTGCCAGCAGTAAGGACAGGGGCGAGGGTAACATTCAGTACTTC
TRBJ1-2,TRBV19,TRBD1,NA,CASSATGGDYGYTF,TGTGCCAGTAGTGCAACAGGGGGTGACTATGGCTACACCTTC
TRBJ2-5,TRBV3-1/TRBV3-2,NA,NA,CASSQDFRGAGETQYF,TGTGCCAGCAGCCAAGATTTTCGCGGGGCTGGGGAGACCCAGTACTTC
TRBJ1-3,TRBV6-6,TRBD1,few,CASSAGGPGNTIYF,TGTGCCAGCAGCGCAGGGGGACCTGGAAACACCATATATTTT
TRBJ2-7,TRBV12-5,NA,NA,CASGLVRGADEQYF,TGTGCTAGTGGTTTGGTAAGGGGAGCGGACGAGCAGTACTTC
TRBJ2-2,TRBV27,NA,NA,CASSTGTLGRVGELFF,TGTGCCAGCAGTACCGGGACGTTGGGAAGGGTCGGGGAGCTGTTTTTT